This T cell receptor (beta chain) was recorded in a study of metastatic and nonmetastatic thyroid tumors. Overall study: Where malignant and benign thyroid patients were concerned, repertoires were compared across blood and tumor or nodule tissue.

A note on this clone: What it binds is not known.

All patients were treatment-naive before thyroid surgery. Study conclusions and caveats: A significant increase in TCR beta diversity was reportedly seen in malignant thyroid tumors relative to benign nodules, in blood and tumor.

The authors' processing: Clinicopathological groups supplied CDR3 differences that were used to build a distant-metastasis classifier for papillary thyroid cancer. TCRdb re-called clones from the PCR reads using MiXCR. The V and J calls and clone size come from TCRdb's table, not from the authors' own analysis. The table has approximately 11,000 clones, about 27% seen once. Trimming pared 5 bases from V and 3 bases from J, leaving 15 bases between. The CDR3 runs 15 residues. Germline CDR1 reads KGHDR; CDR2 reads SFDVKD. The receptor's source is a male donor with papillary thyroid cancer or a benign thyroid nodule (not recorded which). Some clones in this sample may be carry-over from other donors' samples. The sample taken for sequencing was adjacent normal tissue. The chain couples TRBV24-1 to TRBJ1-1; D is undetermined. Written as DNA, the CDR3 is TGTGCCACCAGTGGCGACTGGGAGTCGGACACTGAAGCTTTCTTT. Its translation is CATSGDWESDTEAFF.